This TCR beta chain appears in the sequencing data of a study of cytomegalovirus exposure and HLA in healthy donors (dated by TCRdb to about 2017). Regarding the study in general: An earlier analysis of 550 to 700 of the donors reported more than 250 Gb of sequence data and roughly 100 million unique TCR beta sequences from some 180 million T cells. An early release that covered roughly 600 HLA-typed donors contained approximately 300 gigabases of sequencing data and about 84 million unique TCR sequences. Of the roughly 400 genotyped donors, roughly 80% fell in the genetic ancestry cluster associated with self-reported Caucasian donors. The study aimed to test whether signatures of past pathogen exposure could be identified by cataloging public T cell receptors. The study used immunosequencing to profile the T cell repertoires of some 600 subjects and linked those repertoires to cytomegalovirus serostatus. Besides the first cohort of around 670 subjects, a separate validation cohort made up of over 100 different subjects was used. High-throughput TCR immunosequencing, statistical association of individual TCRs with disease status, and machine learning were combined to predict cytomegalovirus infection status. A later analysis re-examined previously published TCR beta repertoires from just over 650 donors and added high-resolution HLA genotyping to investigate patterns of TCR occurrence. Rather than using new phenotypic data, the later analysis identified candidate immune exposures from TCR beta sequences and from how often those sequences occurred across donors. To decide whether each TCR beta V gene segment behaved as functional or pseudogenic, an earlier analysis of some 540 of the donors relied on high-throughput TCR beta sequencing. Alongside the repertoire data, information on donor age, sex, ethnicity and CMV serostatus was compiled. Genome-wide SNP genotypes for about three fifths of the roughly 670 donors were used in a later genetic analysis, which treated that subset as a discovery cohort. All discovery cohort repertoires had been generated using a single sequencing platform. Class I and class II HLA loci were covered by the typing at four-digit resolution. Typing coverage varied by locus: about 629-640 donors for A, B, C, DRB1 and DQB1; around 560 for DQA1; over 600 for DPA1; roughly 450 for DPB1. Roughly five DR-DQ haplotypes were handled as single units for association and clustering, since linkage in the cohort was strong. Across 398 genotyped donors of the cohort, an average of approximately 240,000 unique TCR beta nucleotide sequences per donor were sequenced, and roughly 20% of those sequences were non-productive. Results the study describes overall, beyond this receptor: A later analysis found that TCR association rates varied across HLA loci, with DRB1 alleles showing the most associated TCRs and HLA-C alleles the fewest. The presence/absence analyses assumed that sequencing depth was roughly uniform across donors, and that assumption may not be true. Correlated functional status among segregating V segments might reflect linkage disequilibrium, but an unknown experimental factor could not be ruled out. Only TCR beta chains were sequenced in this cohort, and the absence of alpha or paired-chain data limited detectable features. The study gave a list of roughly 150 TCR beta chains associated with cytomegalovirus. At a false discovery rate of 0.05, a later analysis linked 16,000 or so TCR beta sequences to specific HLA alleles. In a later genetic analysis, fewer N-insertions in productive TCRs were reported among donors in an Asian-associated ancestry cluster than the 666-donor mean. CMV serostatus was the only immune exposure information available for the cohort. A later analysis found that HLA-associated TCR beta chains were more clonally expanded and had lower generation probabilities than equally common non-associated chains. A further reported finding was that TCR beta sequences accurately predicted the HLA-A and HLA-B alleles for most subjects in the first cohort. V-gene and J-gene trimming of TCR beta chains was associated with a missense DCLRE1C variant in a later genetic analysis, and the association was replicated in an independent cohort. The authors suggested that the approach could potentially be generalized to other disease states and immunological phenotypes. Several of the top co-occurrence clusters appeared to be linked to parvovirus B19, influenza, CMV and Epstein-Barr virus, according to a later analysis. In both the original and validation cohorts, the classifier was reported to diagnose cytomegalovirus status with high specificity and sensitivity. In an earlier analysis of under 600 of the donors, most TCR beta V segments were observed in productive rearrangements about 87% or about 30% of the time, broadly matching IMGT annotations. When HLA alleles, especially DR and DQ, strongly co-occurred, attributing TCR associations to individual alleles was difficult. A group of highly shared sequence variants was considered likely to be a technical artifact of the sequencing pipeline. HLA typing was unavailable for some donors at each locus, so association tests used only the typed subset. Some IMGT-functional V segments, including TRBV6-2 and TRBV6-3, could not be told apart with the 87-base-pair reads, so those segments were excluded. Because counts were too low, more than 15 rarely observed V segments, including chromosome 9 orphons, were excluded from the earlier analysis of 587 of the donors. In vitro tests confirmed that three of the cytomegalovirus-associated TCR beta chains recognize cytomegalovirus antigens. While some public TCRs were present in many individuals, most TCR sequences turned up only very rarely across donors. A later analysis found that most CMV-associated TCR beta chains appeared HLA-restricted, with HLA associations seemingly driven largely by CMV exposure.

Per the germline V gene (reference sequence), LNHDA is the CDR1 and SQIVND is the CDR2. Germline trimming: 1 base from V, 0 bases from J; junction bases outside gene matches: 3. Spanning cysteine to phenylalanine, the CDR3 consists of 16 amino acids. Just CDR3 DNA is preserved here, 48 bases in frame from base 1. The cohort was made up of 500 to 800 healthy bone marrow donors. At the time of sampling, every cohort member was nominally healthy, though immune exposures that went unrecorded were likely present. The donor tested CMV seronegative, placing the donor among the 300 to 450 seronegative members of the cohort. A peripheral blood sample was provided by each donor, and peripheral blood mononuclear cells were used for TCR beta sequencing. Genomic DNA was extracted from the blood cell samples with the Qiagen DNeasy Blood Extraction Kit. Library preparation employed the immunoSEQ multiplex PCR assay. A mixture of 60 forward primers for TCR Vbeta segments and 13 reverse primers for TCR Jbeta segments was used in the multiplex PCR. A multiplex PCR assay on genomic DNA amplified the CDR3 region of rearranged TCR beta genes. On the Illumina HiSeq System, the amplified TCR beta libraries were sequenced as 87-base-pair reads. Under the source paper's analysis protocol: A later analysis counted 65 million to 90 million unique TCR beta chains across the 650 to 800 repertoires, and roughly 11 million of these chains were shared by at least two donors. Raw reads were error-corrected and collapsed into unique sequences with a nearest-neighbor algorithm that merged closely related sequences to remove PCR and sequencing errors. CDR3 sequences were aligned to IMGT reference sequences to assign V, D and J gene segments. For a sequence to be retained, at least a six-nucleotide match to both a V gene segment and a J gene segment was required. Rearrangements were called productive when the CDR3 lacked stop codons and stayed in frame with V and J; all others were non-productive. CDR3 was defined according to IMGT convention as the region running from the second conserved V-encoded cysteine to the conserved J-encoded phenylalanine. In an earlier analysis of approximately 590 of the donors, sequences lacking an unambiguous match to a single V gene segment were excluded. In an earlier analysis of 587 of the donors, a V segment was called functional when productive rearrangements were above 56.7%, and segregating when the standard deviation between donors exceeded 5%. A statistical classification framework was built for diagnosing cytomegalovirus status from the catalog of TCR beta chain sequences. A later analysis assigned V and J genes by comparing TCR nucleotide sequences with IMGT/GENE-DB human TR gene sequences. A later analysis assigned CDR3 sequences and most-parsimonious VDJ recombination scenarios with the TCRdist pipeline. A later analysis defined each TCR beta chain by its CDR3 amino acid sequence plus V-gene family, and excluded reads lacking a unique V-gene family. As a way to deal with suspected cross-contamination and a sequencing artifact, a later analysis dropped 640 or so nucleotide sequences that were highly shared and had low generation probability. A later analysis calculated a clonal expansion index for each public chain from normalized within-repertoire ranks of inferred template counts. Generation probabilities in a later analysis came from a VDJ recombination model fitted to out-of-frame rearrangements, and those results were checked against IGoR. A later analysis scored TCR-TCR, TCR-HLA and TCR-CMV co-occurrence with hypergeometric tests, applying a repertoire-size bias correction to TCR pairs. False discovery rates were estimated in a later analysis by permuting HLA or CMV assignments 20 times. In a later analysis, co-occurring TCRs were grouped using DBSCAN, and TCRdist sequence similarity was added for clustering within HLA-allele-positive subsets. Repertoires with fewer than 30,000 or more than 120,000 public chains, plus five repertoires with anomalous nucleotide sharing, were excluded from co-occurrence clustering. TCRdb holds this immuneACCESS table with in-frame rearrangements only. Some clones are missing; in checked studies, unresolved V genes explain under half, and the rest has no known cause. From that table come the V and J calls and clone size; the DNA was used to work out D and trimming. For this sample there are 95,000 to 100,000 clones; roughly three quarters appear just once. Over 3.5% of the sample lies in the top ten.

A remark on this clone: This clone's antigen is unknown. Nothing much larger sits one base from this clone, and base qualities are not available.

The receptor's source is a man between 40 and 49 years old in good health and CMV-seronegative. The V and J genes are TRBV19 and TRBJ1-3; TRBD1 aligns with 7 central bases. Sequences were obtained from PBMCs. The base sequence is TGTGCCAGTAGTATAGTGGGACAGCTCTCTGGAAACACCATATATTTT. Translated, this gives CASSIVGQLSGNTIYF. The reference TRBV19 and TRBJ1-3 proteins fill in what lies around the CDR3, so the full variable domain reads DGGITQSPKYLFRKEGQNVTLSCEQNLNHDAMYWYRQDPGQGLRLIYYSQIVNDFQKGDIAEGYSVSREKKESFPLTVTSAQKNPTAFYLCASSIVGQLSGNTIYFGEGSWLTVV.